The next 12 T cell receptor beta chains were all read from a single sample in a study of technical replicates of blood from a few donors. The method was immunoSEQ multiplex PCR; TCRdb's version includes in-frame clones alone and lacks a portion of them. This table has more than 65,000 clones, 95% to 98% appearing once. Source material: T cells isolated from PBMCs. Receptors originate from a human donor in good health.

The chain employs TRBV12-5 and TRBJ2-3, with TRBD1 matching over 7 bases. CDR1 and CDR2 from the germline V gene are LGHNT and FRNRAP. V lost 2 bases and J lost 3; bases outside the gene matches: 5. The CDR3 is 15 amino acids. CDR3 DNA sequence: TGTGCTAGTGGTTTGCCCCGGACAGGAACAGATACGCAGTATTTT. This sequence encodes CASGLPRTGTDTQYF. Combining the CDR3 with reference TRBV12-5 and TRBJ2-3 gives the whole variable domain DARVTQTPRHKVTEMGQEVTMRCQPILGHNTVFWYRQTMMQGLELLAYFRNRAPLDDSGMPKDRFSAEMPDATLATLKIQPSEPRDSAVYFCASGLPRTGTDTQYFGPGTRLTVL.

The J gene is TRBJ1-2, the V gene TRBV5-6; 7 bases agree with TRBD1. The CDR3 loop spans 13 amino acids. The V gene end was trimmed by 2 bases and the J gene end by 5 bases; junction bases not matched to a gene: 3. Germline lookup yields CDR1 SGHDT and CDR2 YYEEEE. CDR3 DNA sequence: TGTGCCAGCAGCTTAGGGACAGTTTATGGCTACACCTTC. Translation gives CASSLGTVYGYTF.

The V gene is TRBV4-2, the J gene TRBJ1-1; D unresolved. The V end lost 0 bases, the J end lost 5 bases, and 7 bases lay between the germline ends. CDR1 is LGHNA, CDR2 YNFKEQ, per germline. The CDR3 totals 13 residues. The CDR3 is CASSQDMLTEAFF. CDR3 in DNA: TGTGCCAGCAGCCAAGATATGCTAACTGAAGCTTTCTTT.

The rearrangement joins TRBV2 to TRBJ2-7; 8 bases map to TRBD2. V shed 9 bases and J 2 bases; nucleotides not matched to a gene: 6. The CDR3 has 13 amino acids. Germline CDR1 reads SNHLY; CDR2 reads FYNNEI. CDR3 DNA: TGTGCCAGACAGCGGGAGTCCCCCTACGAGCAGTACTTC. Encoded protein: CARQRESPYEQYF.

The chain links TRBV11-2 to TRBJ1-1; no definite D call. CDR3 length: 16 residues. Germline V gene data show CDR1 as SGHAT and CDR2 as FQNNGV. V was clipped by 1 base and J by 1 base, with 13 bases between them. The CDR3 DNA follows: TGTGCCAGCAGCTTAGGGGGAGGCTTCCGGAACACTGAAGCTTTCTTT. Amino acids: CASSLGGGFRNTEAFF.

The gene calls are TRBV2 and TRBJ2-2; TRBD1 matches 8 bases. Germline CDR1 reads SNHLY; CDR2 reads FYNNEI. This CDR3 is built from 14 residues. V dropped 6 bases and J dropped 6; count of bases not matched to a gene: 6. The CDR3 bases are TGTGCCAGCAGGGGACAGGAATCGGCCGGGGAGCTGTTTTTT. Translating gives CASRGQESAGELFF.

This sequence joins TRBV6-1 and TRBJ1-4, with a possible D match to TRBD1 (5 bases). Germline-derived CDR1 and CDR2 are MNHNS and SASEGT. The CDR3 has 14 residues. V was pared by 5 bases and J by 8 bases, with 15 bases between. CDR3 residues: CASSTRVSLEKLFF. The DNA for the CDR3 is TGTGCCAGCAGTACCAGGGTTAGTCTCGAAAAACTGTTTTTT.

This chain joins TRBV10-3 and TRBJ1-1; 9 bases line up with TRBD1. Germline CDR1 reads ENHRY; CDR2 reads SYGVKD. This CDR3 spans 14 amino acids. Trimming removed 3 bases from V and 5 bases from J; junction bases left unmatched: 4. CDR3 amino acids: CAISDGTGNTEAFF. The CDR3 nucleotides read TGTGCCATCAGTGATGGGACAGGGAATACTGAAGCTTTCTTT.

CDR3 region: CAWRGPLATRRTDTQYF. In nucleotides, the CDR3 is TGTGCCTGGAGGGGGCCCTTGGCGACCCGCCGCACAGATACGCAGTATTTT. This chain uses TRBV30 with TRBJ2-3; D may be TRBD1 (5 bases). Trimming left V 3 bases short and J 1 base short, with 20 bases between. The CDR3 spans 17 residues. Germline CDR1 and CDR2: GTSNPN and SVGIG (reference sequence).

The chain is built from TRBV10-3 and TRBJ2-1; D is undetermined. V was cut by 3 bases and J by 4 bases, with 10 bases left in between. The V gene's germline CDR1 is ENHRY and CDR2 SYGVKD. The CDR3 totals 14 residues. The CDR3 loop is CAISESEAYNEQFF. The DNA for the CDR3 is TGTGCCATCAGTGAATCAGAGGCTTACAATGAGCAGTTCTTC.

The chain's CDR3 is CAWSGERQGVLSSYNEQFF. The CDR3 region has the DNA TGTGCCTGGAGTGGGGAAAGGCAGGGCGTACTAAGCTCCTACAATGAGCAGTTCTTC. V is TRBV30 and J is TRBJ2-1; TRBD1 might be the D (5 bases). The germline V gene has CDR1 GTSNPN and CDR2 SVGIG (reference sequence). V lost 1 base to trimming and J lost 0 bases, with 22 bases between them. The CDR3 has 19 residues.

The chain couples TRBV4-3 to TRBJ2-1; 12 bases line up with TRBD2. Germline CDR1 reads LGHNA; CDR2 reads YSLEER. The CDR3 is 17 amino acids. V lost 1 base to trimming and J lost 2 bases; unmatched junction nucleotides: 3. CDR3 sequence reads: CASSQVRLAGAYNEQFF. In DNA form, the CDR3 reads TGCGCCAGCAGCCAAGTCCGACTAGCGGGAGCCTACAATGAGCAGTTCTTC.